These 9 T cell receptor beta chains came from one sample sequenced in a study of blood T cell repertoires in COVID-19. The table came from immunoSEQ multiplex PCR; TCRdb's copy has only in-frame clones and leaves some out. The sample records more than 350,000 clones, over 75% being singletons. The source material was PBMCs or T cells enriched from blood (not recorded which). These receptors came from a man between 18 and 29 years old who had recovered from COVID-19.

V gene TRBV28 combines with J gene TRBJ1-4, with 7 positions matching TRBD1. CDR1 is MDHEN, CDR2 SYDVKM, per germline. This CDR3 region has 14 residues. V lost 5 bases and J lost 4; bases outside the gene matches: 4. CDR3 amino acids: CASSPGTDNEKLFF. Written as DNA, the CDR3 is TGTGCCAGCAGTCCCGGGACAGATAATGAAAAACTGTTTTTT.

V gene TRBV6-5 combines with J gene TRBJ1-2; weak D call: TRBD1 (5 bases). The CDR3 is 13 amino acids. Between the trimmed V and J ends, which lost 5 bases and 4 bases, there was a span of 11 bases. Germline-derived CDR1 and CDR2 are MNHEY and SVGAGI. DNA of the CDR3: TGTGCCAGCAGTCCACAGGCCCTCTATGGCTACACCTTC. It codes for CASSPQALYGYTF.

V gene TRBV5-1 combines with J gene TRBJ1-5, with D unclear. V gave up 0 bases and J gave up 0 bases, with 4 bases separating them. Germline loops: CDR1 SGHRS, CDR2 YFSETQ. This CDR3 contains 14 residues. The CDR3 DNA reads as TGCGCCAGCAGCTTGGGAGGTAGCAATCAGCCCCAGCATTTT. It encodes CASSLGGSNQPQHF.

The genes are TRBV7-9 and TRBJ1-1; 8 nucleotides match TRBD1. V lost 5 bases to trimming and J lost 6 bases; unmatched junction nucleotides: 11. This CDR3 comprises 15 residues. In germline, CDR1 is SEHNR, CDR2 FQNEAQ (reference sequence). CDR3 region: CASSDGYRGSPEAFF. The CDR3 nucleotides read TGTGCCAGCAGCGATGGCTACAGGGGGTCGCCTGAAGCTTTCTTT.

V and J are TRBV10-3 and TRBJ2-7; TRBD2 matches at 10 bases. The CDR3 is 15 residues long. Losses at the gene ends were 0 bases for V and 7 bases for J; bases not matched to a gene: 6. Germline V lookup: CDR1 ENHRY, CDR2 SYGVKD. Written as DNA, the CDR3 is TGTGCCATCAGTGAGTCTACGGCTAGCGGGAGAGAGCAGTACTTC. Translated, it gives CAISESTASGREQYF.

The chain carries TRBV5-6 and TRBJ1-2, with 7 bases aligning to TRBD1. The CDR3 covers 15 residues. Germline V lookup: CDR1 SGHDT, CDR2 YYEEEE. Trimming cost V 0 bases and J 4 bases; bases outside gene matches: 6. The CDR3 coding sequence is TGTGCCAGCAGCTTGGGGAGGGGGCGCAGCTATGGCTACACCTTC. It codes for CASSLGRGRSYGYTF.

The genes are TRBV5-1 and TRBJ1-1; D not resolved. Germline loops: CDR1 SGHRS, CDR2 YFSETQ. Trimming pared 0 bases from V and 3 bases from J, leaving 15 bases between. The CDR3 sequence is 16 residues long. The CDR3 sequence is CASSLEWVSADTEAFF. The CDR3 DNA is TGCGCCAGCAGCTTGGAGTGGGTTTCGGCGGACACTGAAGCTTTCTTT.

This CDR3 is CASSLQHGTQDTQYF. CDR3 bases: TGTGCCAGCAGCTTACAGCATGGGACACAAGATACGCAGTATTTT. The chain has TRBV7-3 and TRBJ2-3; maybe TRBD1 (6 bases). Germline-derived CDR1 and CDR2 are SGHTA and FQGTGA. This CDR3 comprises 15 residues. V dropped 2 bases and J dropped 5 bases, with 14 bases sitting between them. Drawing the rest from reference TRBV7-3 and TRBJ2-3, the complete variable domain is GAGVSQTPSNKVTEKGKYVELRCDPISGHTALYWYRQSLGQGPEFLIYFQGTGAADDSGLPNDRFFAVRPEGSVSTLKIQRTERGDSAVYLCASSLQHGTQDTQYFGPGTRLTVL.

The rearrangement uses TRBV9 and TRBJ2-1; 9 bases fit TRBD1. The CDR3 is made up of 16 amino acids. V gave up 4 bases and J gave up 8 bases; unmatched junction bases: 13. Germline loops: CDR1 SGDLS, CDR2 YYNGEE. The CDR3 loop reads CASSPRGGGTGHEQFF. CDR3 nucleotide sequence: TGTGCCAGCAGCCCGAGGGGGGGAGGGACAGGGCATGAGCAGTTCTTC. The full variable domain, rest sourced from reference TRBV9 and TRBJ2-1, is DSGVTQTPKHLITATGQRVTLRCSPRSGDLSVYWYQQSLDQGLQFLIQYYNGEERAKGNILERFSAQQFPDLHSELNLSSLELGDSALYFCASSPRGGGTGHEQFFGPGTRLTVL.